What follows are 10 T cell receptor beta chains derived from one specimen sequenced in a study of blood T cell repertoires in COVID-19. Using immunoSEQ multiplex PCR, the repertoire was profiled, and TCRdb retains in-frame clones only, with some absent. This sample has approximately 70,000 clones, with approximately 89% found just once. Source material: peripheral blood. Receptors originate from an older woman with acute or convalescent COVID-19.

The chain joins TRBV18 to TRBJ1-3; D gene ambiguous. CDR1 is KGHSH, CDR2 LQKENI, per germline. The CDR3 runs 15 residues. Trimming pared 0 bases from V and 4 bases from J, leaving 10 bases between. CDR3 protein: CASSPPVLPGNTIYF. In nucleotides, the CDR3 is TGTGCCAGCTCACCACCGGTACTGCCGGGAAACACCATATATTTT.

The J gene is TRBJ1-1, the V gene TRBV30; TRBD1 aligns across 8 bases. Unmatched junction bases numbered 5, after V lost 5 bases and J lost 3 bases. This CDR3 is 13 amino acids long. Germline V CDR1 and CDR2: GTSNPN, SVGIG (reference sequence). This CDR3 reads CAWDRGLDTEAFF. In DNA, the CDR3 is TGTGCCTGGGACAGGGGCCTCGACACTGAAGCTTTCTTT.

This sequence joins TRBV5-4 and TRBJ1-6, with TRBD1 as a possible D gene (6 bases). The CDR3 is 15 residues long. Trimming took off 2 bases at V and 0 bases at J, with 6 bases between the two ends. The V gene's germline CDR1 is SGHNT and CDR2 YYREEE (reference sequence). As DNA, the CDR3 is TGTGCCAGCAGCTTAGGGGGCTCCTATAATTCACCCCTCCACTTT. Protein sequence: CASSLGGSYNSPLHF.

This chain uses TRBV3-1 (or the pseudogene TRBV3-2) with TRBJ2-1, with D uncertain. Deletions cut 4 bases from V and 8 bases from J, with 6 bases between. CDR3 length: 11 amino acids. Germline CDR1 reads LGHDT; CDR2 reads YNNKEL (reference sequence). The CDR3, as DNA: TGTGCCAGCAGCCTCTTCTATGAGCAGTTCTTC. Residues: CASSLFYEQFF.

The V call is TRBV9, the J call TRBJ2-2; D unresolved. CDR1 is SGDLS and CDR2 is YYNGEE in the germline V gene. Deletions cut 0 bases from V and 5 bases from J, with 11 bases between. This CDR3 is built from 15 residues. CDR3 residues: CASSVGSSSTGELFF. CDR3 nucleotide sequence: TGTGCCAGCAGCGTAGGTAGCAGTTCGACCGGGGAGCTGTTTTTT.

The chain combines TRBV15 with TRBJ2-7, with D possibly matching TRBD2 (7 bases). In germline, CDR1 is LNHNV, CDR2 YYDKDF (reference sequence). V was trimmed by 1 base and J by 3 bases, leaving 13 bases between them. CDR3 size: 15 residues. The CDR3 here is CATSRAWGGGYEQYF. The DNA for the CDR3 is TGTGCCACCAGCAGAGCTTGGGGAGGGGGCTACGAGCAGTACTTC.

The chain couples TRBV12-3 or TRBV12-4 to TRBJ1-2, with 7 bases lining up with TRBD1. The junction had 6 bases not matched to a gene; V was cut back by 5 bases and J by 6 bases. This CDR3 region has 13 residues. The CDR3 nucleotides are TGTGCCAGCAGTCGACAGGGATTTAATGGCTACACCTTC. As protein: CASSRQGFNGYTF.

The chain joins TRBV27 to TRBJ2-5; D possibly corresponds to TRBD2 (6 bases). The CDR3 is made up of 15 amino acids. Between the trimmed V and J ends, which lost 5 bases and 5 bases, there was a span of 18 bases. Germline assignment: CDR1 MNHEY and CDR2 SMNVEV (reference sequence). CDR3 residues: CASSLDRDRGETQYF. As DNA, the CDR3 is TGTGCCAGCAGTCTCGACAGAGACCGGGGGGAGACCCAGTACTTC.

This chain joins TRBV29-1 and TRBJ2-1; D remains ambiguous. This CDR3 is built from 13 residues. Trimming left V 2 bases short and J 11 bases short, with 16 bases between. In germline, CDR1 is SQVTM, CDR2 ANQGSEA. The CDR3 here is CSVENSGNDQQFF. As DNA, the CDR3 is TGCAGCGTTGAAAATTCAGGAAACGACCAGCAGTTCTTC.

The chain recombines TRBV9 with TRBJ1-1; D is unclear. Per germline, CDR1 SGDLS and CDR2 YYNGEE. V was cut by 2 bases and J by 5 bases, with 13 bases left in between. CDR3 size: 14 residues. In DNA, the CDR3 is TGTGCCAGCAGCGTTTTTCCCGGGAGAACTGAAGCTTTCTTT. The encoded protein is CASSVFPGRTEAFF.